This T cell receptor (beta chain) was retrieved from a study of regulatory T cells in long-lasting Graves disease (dated by TCRdb to the early 2020s). Regarding the research as a whole: In the newly diagnosed Graves' disease group, patients had been taking antithyroid drugs for less than 3 months. This study used TCR sequencing and RNA sequencing of peripheral blood to compare persistent Graves' disease patients against newly diagnosed Graves' disease patients. The study was registered as a clinical trial and conducted in China. A total of 33 samples underwent TCR sequencing, from roughly 13 patients with persistent Graves' disease and approximately 20 patients with newly diagnosed Graves' disease. Study-level results and caveats: Patients with persistent disease shared more public clonotypes (about 2,900) than newly diagnosed patients did (more than 900). Sequencing and analysis were restricted to the TCR beta chain. Preferential use of TRBV28, TRBJ1-2 and TRBJ2-5 was observed in persistent disease, whereas TRBV20-1 and TRBJ2-1 were favored in newly diagnosed disease. Peripheral blood alone was examined, since thyroid tissue, which constituted the primary lesion, could not be accessed. Persistent Graves' disease patients showed lower TCR Shannon entropy and fewer highly expanded clones than newly diagnosed patients, suggesting clonal expansion. As a limitation, the authors acknowledged that the small sample size may reduce accuracy.

The library was produced with multiplex PCR. The reads were generated on an Illumina HiSeq 4000. CDR3 regions were amplified by Arm-PCR with iRepertoire HTBI primers to construct TCR beta libraries. Gel purification was performed on PCR products prior to sequencing. As for the authors' bioinformatics: Gene usage analysis of CDR3 amino acid clonotypes used the 60 to 75 TRBV and fewer than 15 TRBJ segments found across samples. COPE and FqMerger were used to merge the filtered high-quality paired reads into contigs. BLAST was used to align contigs to IMGT TRBV, TRBD and TRBJ reference genes, with CDR3 defined following IMGT. Any clonotype with a frequency above 0.1% was counted as a highly expanded clone. Repertoire diversity was measured by Shannon entropy, and V-J evenness by the Gini coefficient. A clonotype was considered public if more than one individual shared it. TCRdb cleaned the public reads at Q25 with fastp, built clones with MiXCR and kept in-frame beta chains. When rows share a CDR3 protein, they turn into one entry using the most common DNA and genes. It is TCRdb's table, rather than the study itself, that gives the V and J calls and clone size. This sample gives 200,000 to 250,000 distinct CDR3 sequences in total; around 19% of them show up just once. 22% of the sample rests with the top ten.

This clonotype was seen ten or more times. Its antigen is not yet known. The junction differs from germline at one of its ends, possibly a read error. The time point label for this specimen denotes: newly diagnosed GD, antithyroid drugs for less than 3 months. For both TCR sequencing and RNA sequencing, RNA was extracted from PBMCs in TRIzol. Graves' disease was diagnosed according to American Thyroid Association guidelines. The patients came from an endocrinology department in Xi'an, China. Each patient gave roughly 8.4 milliliters of peripheral blood, collected in an EDTA anticoagulant tube. Ficoll Paque Plus density gradient separation was used to isolate PBMCs, and no additional T cell sorting was done. An Agilent 2100 Bioanalyzer and agarose gel were used to check RNA quality, and a NanoDrop 2000 was used to measure RNA concentration. The CDR3 covers 14 residues, taking in both the cysteine and the phenylalanine. The only DNA kept is the CDR3, 42 bases in frame from the first base. As encoded in the germline V gene, CDR1 is SGHRS while CDR2 is YFSETQ.

This TCR came from a female donor with Graves disease. The chain is encoded by TRBV5-1 joined to TRBJ2-5; 7 bases in the middle match TRBD1. The sequencing used peripheral blood mononuclear cells (PBMCs), collected at new diagnosis, from a patient treated with antithyroid drugs. Here is the DNA: TGTGCCAGCAGCTTAGGCAGGGGGCAAGAGACCCAGTACTTC. Translated, this gives CASSLGRGQETQYF.